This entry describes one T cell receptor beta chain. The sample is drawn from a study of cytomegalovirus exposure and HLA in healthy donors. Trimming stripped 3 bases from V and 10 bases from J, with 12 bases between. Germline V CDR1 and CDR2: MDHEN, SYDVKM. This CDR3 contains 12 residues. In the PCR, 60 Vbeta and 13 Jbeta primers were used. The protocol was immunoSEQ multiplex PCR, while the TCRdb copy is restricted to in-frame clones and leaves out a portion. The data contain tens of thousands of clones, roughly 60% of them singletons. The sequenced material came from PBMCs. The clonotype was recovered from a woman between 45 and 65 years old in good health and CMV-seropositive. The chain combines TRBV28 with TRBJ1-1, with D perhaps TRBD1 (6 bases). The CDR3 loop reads CASSFQGLGAFF. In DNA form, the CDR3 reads TGTGCCAGCAGTTTCCAGGGGCTGGGAGCTTTCTTT.